This record concerns one T cell receptor beta chain sequence. Its antigen remains unidentified. The record has no base qualities; no much larger clone is one base away. These data originate in a study of blood T cell repertoires in COVID-19 (TCRdb year 2020). With respect to the entire study: The collaborator samples originated in the United States, Italy and Spain and spanned the acute and convalescent phases of COVID-19. The material from the prospective study consisted of cDNA or gDNA derived from T cells, B-cell-depleted T cells, or PBMCs. Deeply sampled blood TCRbeta repertoires from subjects exposed to, actively infected with, or recovered from COVID-19 were included in the dataset. The repertoires were made available in a free public database intended to serve as a resource for research on the immune response to SARS-CoV-2. The samples were drawn from two sources: the first 160 participants of the ongoing ImmuneRACE study, and 1,254 subjects contributed by 6 global collaborators. Nearly every sample came with metadata listing a de-identified subject ID, COVID-19 status, age in years and sex. Where available, HLA class I and class II types were taken from metadata supplied by the sample provider and were not determined by assay-based typing.

Participants in the prospective study were aged about 18 to 95 years, lived in about two dozen United States geographic areas, and enrolled through a virtual design. In the prospective study, participants were assigned to cohorts based on the clinical history participants reported in a screening survey and a study questionnaire. Recovered participants in ImmuneRACE Cohort 3 were defined by two consecutive negative NP/OP PCR tests, clearance by a healthcare professional, or resolution of symptoms. In the prospective study, whole blood, serum and a nasopharyngeal or oropharyngeal swab were collected from each participant by mobile phlebotomists. Participants in the prospective study had the option to provide additional blood draws and questionnaires over a 2-month period. Before DNA extraction, blood samples from the prospective study were shipped at room temperature or frozen. Study-wide findings and limitations: How much clinical and demographic metadata was included differed by source and by participant, and the metadata was provided uncurated.

TCRbeta CDR3 regions were amplified from genomic DNA using the immunoSEQ Assay, a bias-controlled multiplex PCR. Processing in the source paper ran as follows. The number of nucleated cells in each sample was estimated by amplification of reference gene primers within the assay. To quantify the absolute abundance of each unique TCRbeta CDR3 rearrangement, sequence reads were collapsed and filtered. For each sample, productive Simpson clonality was calculated as the square root of Simpson's diversity index over productive rearrangements. TCRdb holds this immuneACCESS table with in-frame rearrangements only. Some clones are missing; in checked studies, unresolved V genes explain under half, and the rest has no known cause. That table furnishes V, J and clone size, whereas the DNA furnished D and trimming. The sample profile shows about 180,000 clones; less than 85% of them were found once. About a sixth of the sample belongs to the ten largest clones.

The V end loses 4 bases and the J end loses 3 bases, and a stretch of 19 bases separates them. The germline V gene (reference sequence) gives CDR1 as LNHDA and CDR2 as SQIVND. The CDR3 numbers 17 residues from cysteine through phenylalanine. Kept here is only the CDR3 DNA, which spans 51 bases and is read in frame from base 1. Material for sequencing was PBMCs or T cells enriched from blood (not recorded which). In this chain, TRBV19 is recombined with TRBJ2-1; matching of 5 bases hints at TRBD2 as the D gene. The TCR comes from a man between 60 and 75 years old who had recovered from COVID-19. The CDR3 protein: CASSTGRVRVDYNEQFF. Here is the DNA: TGTGCCAGTAGTACCGGCCGCGTGCGGGTAGACTACAATGAGCAGTTCTTC.